The sample holds many counts of the clone carrying this T cell receptor (beta chain). The antigen remains undetermined. From the RT-PCR reads, TCRdb called clonotypes with MiXCR, one entry per CDR3 protein. Here the sample spans about 500,000 distinct CDR3 sequences, 6.5% to 8% being singletons. This sample was included in a study of response to subunit inactivated influenza vaccine. Findings of the study overall: Seasonal influenza vaccination, on each occasion, was suggested by the authors to recruit few new T cells.

V lost 3 bases to trimming and J lost 8 bases, with 7 bases between them. This CDR3 has 12 amino acids. Germline CDR1 SEHNR, CDR2 FQNEAQ (reference sequence). The chain couples TRBV7-9 to TRBJ1-4; D not certain. This sample comprised PBMCs from blood, obtained less than 25 months after vaccination. This TCR derives from a man between 50 and 69 years old who received an inactivated influenza vaccine. CDR3 nucleotides: TGTGCCAGCAGCTTTCACGGAGAAAAACTGTTTTTT. Residues: CASSFHGEKLFF.